The 22 T cell receptor beta chains reported below all come from one sample, sequenced in a study of blood T cell repertoires in COVID-19. TCRdb keeps only in-frame clones here, not all; method: immunoSEQ multiplex PCR. The data show about 130,000 clones, around 89% seen once. Sequenced material: peripheral blood. These TCRs come from a man between 50 and 59 years old with acute or convalescent COVID-19.

J is TRBJ2-7 and V is TRBV11-2; a weak D match, TRBD2 (5 bases). The CDR3 runs 12 residues. V was clipped by 6 bases and J by 4 bases, with 10 bases between them. The germline V gene has CDR1 SGHAT and CDR2 FQNNGV. The chain's CDR3 is CASSPPGYEQYF. The DNA for the CDR3 is TGTGCCAGCAGTCCGCCGGGATACGAGCAGTACTTC. Filled out from reference TRBV11-2 and TRBJ2-7, the complete variable domain reads EAGVAQSPRYKIIEKRQSVAFWCNPISGHATLYWYQQILGQGPKLLIQFQNNGVVDDSQLPKDRFSAERLKGVDSTLKIQPAKLEDSAVYLCASSPPGYEQYFGPGTRLTVT.

The chain recombines TRBV24-1 with TRBJ1-2; 9 bases align to TRBD1. J was trimmed by 8 bases and V by 4 bases; bases with no gene match: 7. Looked up from germline, CDR1 is KGHDR and CDR2 is SFDVKD. The length of the CDR3 is 14 residues. This CDR3 is CATSDPGQGGGYTF. As DNA, the CDR3 is TGTGCCACCAGTGACCCGGGACAGGGCGGAGGCTACACCTTC.

The chain uses TRBV30 and TRBJ1-3; possibly TRBD1 for D (6 bases). CDR3 length equals 13 residues. CDR1 is GTSNPN and CDR2 is SVGIG in the germline V gene (reference sequence). The V gene lost 7 bases and the J gene lost 7 bases, with 17 bases spanning the gap. The CDR3 DNA reads as TGTGCCTCGGAGCGGGGGCGAGGGAACACCATATATTTT. It codes for CASERGRGNTIYF.

This clone was counted once. The chain links TRBV5-1 to TRBJ1-1, with 7 bases aligning to TRBD1. Looked up from germline, CDR1 is SGHRS and CDR2 is YFSETQ. V gave up 6 bases and J gave up 0 bases; unmatched junction bases: 5. The length of the CDR3 is 14 residues. CDR3 in DNA: TGCGCCAGCATGGGACAGACTTTGAACACTGAAGCTTTCTTT. Encoded protein: CASMGQTLNTEAFF.

The chain employs TRBV4-2 and TRBJ1-5; D is ambiguous. In germline, CDR1 is LGHNA, CDR2 YNFKEQ. CDR3 length: 15 amino acids. The ends were cut back, 3 bases at V and 4 bases at J, with 13 bases in the middle. CDR3 sequence: CASSHDSTENQPQHF. The CDR3 nucleotides are TGTGCCAGCAGCCACGATTCTACAGAGAATCAGCCCCAGCATTTT.

This clone occurred once. This rearrangement joins TRBV6-5 to TRBJ2-1; 8 bases agree with TRBD2. Germline CDR1 reads MNHEY; CDR2 reads SVGAGI. The CDR3 extends over 14 amino acids. Trimming removed 6 bases from V and 10 bases from J; junction bases left unmatched: 11. The CDR3 DNA sequence: TGTGCCAGCAGACCAAGAACGGGAGGGAGGGAGCAGTTCTTC. Amino acids: CASRPRTGGREQFF.

The genes are TRBV30 and TRBJ1-4; D is unresolved. The V end lost 8 bases, the J end lost 11 bases, and 21 bases lay between the germline ends. Germline lookup yields CDR1 GTSNPN and CDR2 SVGIG (reference sequence). The CDR3 extends over 13 amino acids. The CDR3 nucleotides are TGTGCCCAACGCCTCGAGGGTCGCGGGAAACTGTTTTTT. Translation gives CAQRLEGRGKLFF.

The chain uses TRBV6-5 and TRBJ1-5; D is possibly TRBD1 (5 bases). From germline, CDR1 is MNHEY and CDR2 SVGAGI. V was shortened by 2 bases and J by 0 bases, with 8 bases between the two germline ends. The CDR3 contains 15 residues. The CDR3 is CASSYGHNSNQPQHF. The CDR3 DNA reads TGTGCCAGCAGTTACGGACATAATAGCAATCAGCCCCAGCATTTT.

The chain is built from TRBV11-2 and TRBJ1-3; D gene ambiguous. From germline, CDR1 is SGHAT and CDR2 FQNNGV. The CDR3 runs to 12 residues. Trimming left V 5 bases short and J 1 base short, with 3 bases between. The CDR3 DNA is TGTGCCAGCAGCACATCTGGAAACACCATATATTTT. Translated: CASSTSGNTIYF.

The CDR3 region is CASSPWDRGITAKNIQYF. DNA for the CDR3: TGTGCCAGCAGCCCATGGGACAGGGGTATTACGGCCAAAAACATTCAGTACTTC. The chain carries TRBV7-8 and TRBJ2-4, with 10 bases lining up with TRBD1. The CDR3 is 18 residues long. The V gene's germline CDR1 is SGHVS and CDR2 FQNEAQ. Trimming at V came to 5 bases and at J to 1 base, leaving 11 bases not matched to a gene.

This clone appeared a single time. The chain is built from TRBV7-2 and TRBJ2-2, with 9 bases fitting TRBD1. V shed 3 bases, J shed 9 bases, and the junction held 11 bases outside the gene matches. The CDR3 consists of 16 residues. The germline V gene encodes CDR1 SGHTA and CDR2 FQGNSA. This CDR3 is CASSFLSGQGGRELFF. The CDR3 nucleotides read TGTGCCAGCAGCTTCCTCTCGGGACAGGGTGGGAGGGAGCTGTTTTTT.

V gene TRBV2 combines with J gene TRBJ1-6; D might be TRBD1 (5 bases). Germline values: CDR1 SNHLY, CDR2 FYNNEI. The CDR3 has 18 amino acids. V was clipped by 0 bases and J by 2 bases, with 14 bases between them. The CDR3 loop is CASSEAGAANAYNSPLHF. The CDR3 coding sequence is TGTGCCAGCAGTGAAGCAGGGGCAGCAAACGCCTATAATTCACCCCTCCACTTT.

This rearrangement joins TRBV2 to TRBJ1-2; 12 bases align to TRBD1. This CDR3 region has 14 residues. Germline V gives CDR1 SNHLY, CDR2 FYNNEI. After removal of 6 bases from V and 4 bases from J, the junction contained 3 bases not matched to a gene. The CDR3 nucleotides are TGTGCCAGCAGGGGGACAGGGGGCGGCTATGGCTACACCTTC. It codes for CASRGTGGGYGYTF. The full variable domain, its missing parts supplied by reference TRBV2 and TRBJ1-2, is EPEVTQTPSHQVTQMGQEVILRCVPISNHLYFYWYRQILGQKVEFLVSFYNNEISEKSEIFDDQFSVERPDGSNFTLKIRSTKLEDSAMYFCASRGTGGGYGYTFGSGTRLTVV.

This clone was detected a few times. The rearrangement joins TRBV29-1 to TRBJ2-3; D gene uncertain. The CDR3 has 15 residues. V lost 3 bases and J lost 1, with 14 bases in between. The germline V gene encodes CDR1 SQVTM and CDR2 ANQGSEA. CDR3 sequence (DNA): TGCAGCGTTGATGCGCTTAGCCAACGCACAGATACGCAGTATTTT. Its protein is CSVDALSQRTDTQYF.

The rearrangement links TRBV2 to TRBJ1-2; tentative D call: TRBD1 (5 bases). CDR1 is SNHLY, CDR2 FYNNEI, per germline. The CDR3 contains 13 residues. Trimming removed 6 bases from V and 5 bases from J, with 13 bases in between. In DNA form, the CDR3 reads TGTGCCAGCAGCGAGGGTCGGGGGTATGGCTACACCTTC. Translation: CASSEGRGYGYTF.

DNA for the CDR3: TGTGCCAGCAGTCTCCACAGGGGGGGCACTGAAGCTTTCTTT. This encodes CASSLHRGGTEAFF. This sequence joins TRBV28 and TRBJ1-1; 8 bases are shared with TRBD1. V gave up 5 bases and J gave up 4 bases; unmatched junction bases: 6. This CDR3 has 14 residues. Germline V gene data show CDR1 as MDHEN and CDR2 as SYDVKM.

V and J are TRBV2 and TRBJ1-5, with D possibly TRBD1 on 6 matching bases. Trimming shortened V by 2 bases and J by 3 bases, and 11 bases separated the two germline ends. This CDR3 region has 15 residues. The germline V gene has CDR1 SNHLY and CDR2 FYNNEI. The CDR3 DNA reads TGTGCCAGCAGTGAAAGGGGGATCTACAATCAGCCCCAGCATTTT. It codes for CASSERGIYNQPQHF.

This rearrangement joins TRBV5-4 to TRBJ1-1; a possible D gene is TRBD1 (6 bases). CDR1 SGHNT and CDR2 YYREEE come from the germline V gene (reference sequence). Trimming stripped 4 bases from V and 1 base from J, with 11 bases between. This CDR3 comprises 14 residues. CDR3 coding DNA: TGTGCCAGCAGCCCCCAAGGGGGGAACACTGAAGCTTTCTTT. This sequence encodes CASSPQGGNTEAFF.

The count of this clone is one. J is TRBJ1-1 and V is TRBV5-5; 7 bases are a match to TRBD1. After removal of 4 bases from V and 1 base from J, the junction contained 7 bases not matched to a gene. In germline, CDR1 is SGHKS, CDR2 YYEKEE (reference sequence). CDR3 length: 15 amino acids. CDR3 region: CASSPRGTANTEAFF. In DNA form, the CDR3 reads TGTGCCAGCAGCCCGCGTGGGACAGCGAACACTGAAGCTTTCTTT.

V usage is TRBV19 and J usage is TRBJ2-7, with 11 bases lining up with TRBD2. Looked up from germline, CDR1 is LNHDA and CDR2 is SQIVND (reference sequence). V lost 5 bases and J lost 5; bases outside the gene matches: 5. The CDR3 is 14 residues long. The CDR3 sequence: CASSLAGGVHEQYF. DNA of the CDR3: TGTGCCAGTAGTCTAGCGGGAGGAGTCCACGAGCAGTACTTC.

In its sample, this clone was seen a few times. CDR3 residues: CATSEGSGNQPQHF. Written as DNA, the CDR3 is TGTGCCACCAGTGAAGGGAGTGGAAATCAGCCCCAGCATTTT. The chain recombines TRBV24-1 with TRBJ1-5, with D unresolved. CDR3 size: 14 residues. Looked up from germline, CDR1 is KGHDR and CDR2 is SFDVKD. V was shortened by 4 bases and J by 4 bases, with 10 bases between the two germline ends.

CDR3 protein: CARQAEKNTEAFF. The CDR3 bases are TGTGCCCGACAGGCGGAAAAAAACACTGAAGCTTTCTTT. The chain carries TRBV30 and TRBJ1-1; D may be TRBD1 (6 bases). The CDR3 has 13 residues. V dropped 8 bases and J dropped 2 bases, with 15 bases sitting between them. Germline V gives CDR1 GTSNPN, CDR2 SVGIG (reference sequence).